The T cell receptor (beta chain) described here comes from a study of tissue T cells after allogeneic stem cell transplantation. About the study: Samples with visible lymphocytes on H&E were prioritized for sequencing.

Study-level results: Some tissue clones might be persisting host cells; their alloreactivity or antigen specificity was not determined.

CDR3 sequences, V/J genes, frequencies and template counts came from survey-depth TCRbeta sequencing. Using immunoSEQ multiplex PCR, the repertoire was profiled, and TCRdb retains in-frame clones only, with some absent. The table records just under 10,000 clones, approximately 57% of them present only once. V lost 6 bases, J lost 0 bases, and 9 bases lay in between. CDR1 is MNHEY, CDR2 SMNVEV, per germline (reference sequence). The CDR3 is 14 residues long. In this sample, this clone turned up once. As yet, its antigen is unknown. The TCR originated in a woman between 18 and 49 years old with breast cancer. This sample comprised tissue from the jejunum, obtained at autopsy. The chain employs TRBV27 and TRBJ2-4, with D unresolved. This CDR3 is CASRVTVAKNIQYF. CDR3 DNA sequence: TGTGCCAGCAGGGTGACGGTAGCCAAAAACATTCAGTACTTC.